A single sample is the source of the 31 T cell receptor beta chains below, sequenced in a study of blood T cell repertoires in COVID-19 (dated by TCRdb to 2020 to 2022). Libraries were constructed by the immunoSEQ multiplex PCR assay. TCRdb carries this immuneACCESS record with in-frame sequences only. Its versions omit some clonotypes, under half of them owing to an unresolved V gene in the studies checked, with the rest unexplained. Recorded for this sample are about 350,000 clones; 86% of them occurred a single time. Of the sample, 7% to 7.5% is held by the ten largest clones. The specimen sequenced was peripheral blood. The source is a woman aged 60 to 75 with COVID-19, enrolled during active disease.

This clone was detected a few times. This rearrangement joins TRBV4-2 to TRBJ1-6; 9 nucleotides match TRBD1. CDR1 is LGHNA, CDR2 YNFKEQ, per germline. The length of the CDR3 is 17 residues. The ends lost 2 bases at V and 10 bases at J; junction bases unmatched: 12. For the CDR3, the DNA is TGTGCCAGCAGCCAACCAAACAGGGGGCGCAAACAGTCACCCCTCCACTTT. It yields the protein CASSQPNRGRKQSPLHF.

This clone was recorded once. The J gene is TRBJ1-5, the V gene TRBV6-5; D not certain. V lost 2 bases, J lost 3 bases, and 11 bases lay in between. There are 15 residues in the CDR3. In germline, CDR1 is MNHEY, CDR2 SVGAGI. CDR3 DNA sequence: TGTGCCAGCAGTTACGGCCCGGGATTCAATCAGCCCCAGCATTTT. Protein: CASSYGPGFNQPQHF.

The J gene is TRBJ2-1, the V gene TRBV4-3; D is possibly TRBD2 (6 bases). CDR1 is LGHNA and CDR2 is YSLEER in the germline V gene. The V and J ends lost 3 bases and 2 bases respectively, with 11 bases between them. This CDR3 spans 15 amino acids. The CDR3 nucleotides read TGCGCCAGCAGCCATGGAGGGCTGACCTACAATGAGCAGTTCTTC. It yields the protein CASSHGGLTYNEQFF.

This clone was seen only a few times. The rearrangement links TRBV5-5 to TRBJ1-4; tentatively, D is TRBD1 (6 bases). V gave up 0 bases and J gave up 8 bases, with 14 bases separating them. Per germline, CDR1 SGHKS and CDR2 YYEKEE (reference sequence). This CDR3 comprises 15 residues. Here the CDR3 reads CASSLEVTGEEKLFF. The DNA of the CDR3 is TGTGCCAGCAGCTTGGAGGTGACAGGCGAGGAAAAACTGTTTTTT.

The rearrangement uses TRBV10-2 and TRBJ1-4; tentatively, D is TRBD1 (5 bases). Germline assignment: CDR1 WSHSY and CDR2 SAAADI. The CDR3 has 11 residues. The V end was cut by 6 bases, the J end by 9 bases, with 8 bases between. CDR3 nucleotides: TGCGCCAGCAGCCAGGGTAAAAAACTGTTTTTT. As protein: CASSQGKKLFF.

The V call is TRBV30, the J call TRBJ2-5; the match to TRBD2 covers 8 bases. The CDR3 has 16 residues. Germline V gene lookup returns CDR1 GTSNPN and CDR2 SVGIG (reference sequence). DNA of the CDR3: TGTGCTACCCGGGGAGTTAGCGGGGAGAGCCAAGAGACCCAGTACTTC. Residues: CATRGVSGESQETQYF.

The CDR3, as DNA: TGTGCCAGCAGTGACACAGTCTGGGTTAATCAGCCCCAGCATTTT. This codes for CASSDTVWVNQPQHF. The V gene is TRBV6-1, the J gene TRBJ1-5; D unresolved. The germline V gene has CDR1 MNHNS and CDR2 SASEGT. V was shortened by 3 bases and J by 4 bases, with 13 bases between the two germline ends. The length of the CDR3 is 15 residues.

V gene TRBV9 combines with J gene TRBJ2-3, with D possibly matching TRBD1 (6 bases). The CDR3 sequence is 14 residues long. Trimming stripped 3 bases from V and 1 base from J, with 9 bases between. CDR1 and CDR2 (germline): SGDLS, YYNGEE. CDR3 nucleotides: TGTGCCAGCAGCGCTTGGACAGGCACAGATACGCAGTATTTT. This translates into CASSAWTGTDTQYF.

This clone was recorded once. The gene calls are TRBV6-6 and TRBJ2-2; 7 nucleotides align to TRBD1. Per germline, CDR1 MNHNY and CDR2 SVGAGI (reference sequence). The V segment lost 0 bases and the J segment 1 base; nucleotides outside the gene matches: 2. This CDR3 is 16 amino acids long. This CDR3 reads CASSYSGGQNTGELFF. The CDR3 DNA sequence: TGTGCCAGCAGTTACTCAGGGGGCCAGAACACCGGGGAGCTGTTTTTT.

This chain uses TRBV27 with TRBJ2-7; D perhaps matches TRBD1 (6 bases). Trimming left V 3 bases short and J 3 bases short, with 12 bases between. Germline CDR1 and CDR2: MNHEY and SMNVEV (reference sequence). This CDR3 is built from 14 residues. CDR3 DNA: TGTGCCAGCAGTTTTGCACAGGGTGACTACGAGCAGTACTTC. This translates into CASSFAQGDYEQYF.

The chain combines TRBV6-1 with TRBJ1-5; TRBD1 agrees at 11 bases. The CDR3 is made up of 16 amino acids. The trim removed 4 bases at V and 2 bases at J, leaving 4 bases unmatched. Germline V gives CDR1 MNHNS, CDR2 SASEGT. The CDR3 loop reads CASSGWTGGGNQPQHF. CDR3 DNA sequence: TGTGCCAGCAGTGGCTGGACAGGGGGCGGCAATCAGCCCCAGCATTTT.

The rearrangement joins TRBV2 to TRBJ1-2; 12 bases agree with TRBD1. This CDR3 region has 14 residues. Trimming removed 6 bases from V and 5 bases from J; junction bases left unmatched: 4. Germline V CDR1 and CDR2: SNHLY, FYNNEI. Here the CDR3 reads CASSPGQGAYGYTF. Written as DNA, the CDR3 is TGTGCCAGCAGCCCGGGACAGGGGGCGTATGGCTACACCTTC.

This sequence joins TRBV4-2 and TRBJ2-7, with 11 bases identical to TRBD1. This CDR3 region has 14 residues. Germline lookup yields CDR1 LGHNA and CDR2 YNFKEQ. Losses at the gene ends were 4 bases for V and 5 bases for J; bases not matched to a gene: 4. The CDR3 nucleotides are TGTGCCAGCAGCCGTGGACAGGGGGCGCACGAGCAGTACTTC. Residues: CASSRGQGAHEQYF.

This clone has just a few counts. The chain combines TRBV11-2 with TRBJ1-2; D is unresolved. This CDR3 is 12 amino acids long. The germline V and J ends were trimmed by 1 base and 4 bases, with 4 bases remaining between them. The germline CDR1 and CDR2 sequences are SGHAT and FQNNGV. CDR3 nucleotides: TGTGCCAGCAGCTTAGGGGCCTATGGCTACACCTTC. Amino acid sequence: CASSLGAYGYTF. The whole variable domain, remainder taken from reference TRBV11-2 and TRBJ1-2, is EAGVAQSPRYKIIEKRQSVAFWCNPISGHATLYWYQQILGQGPKLLIQFQNNGVVDDSQLPKDRFSAERLKGVDSTLKIQPAKLEDSAVYLCASSLGAYGYTFGSGTRLTVV.

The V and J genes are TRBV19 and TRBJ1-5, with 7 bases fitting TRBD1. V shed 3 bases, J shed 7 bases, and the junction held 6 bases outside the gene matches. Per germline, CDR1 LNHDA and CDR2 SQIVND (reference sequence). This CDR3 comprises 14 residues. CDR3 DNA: TGTGCCAGTAGTATTAGTACAGGGGAACAGCCCCAGCATTTT. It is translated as CASSISTGEQPQHF. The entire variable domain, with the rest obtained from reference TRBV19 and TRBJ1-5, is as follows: DGGITQSPKYLFRKEGQNVTLSCEQNLNHDAMYWYRQDPGQGLRLIYYSQIVNDFQKGDIAEGYSVSREKKESFPLTVTSAQKNPTAFYLCASSISTGEQPQHFGDGTRLSIL.

CDR3 DNA sequence: TGCGCCAGCAGCGCCTTGGACAGGGTGAACACTGAAGCTTTCTTT. This codes for CASSALDRVNTEAFF. The V call is TRBV4-1, the J call TRBJ1-1; 8 positions match TRBD1. Losses at the gene ends were 5 bases for V and 0 bases for J; bases not matched to a gene: 5. The CDR3 is 15 residues long. Looked up from germline, CDR1 is MGHRA and CDR2 is YSYEKL.

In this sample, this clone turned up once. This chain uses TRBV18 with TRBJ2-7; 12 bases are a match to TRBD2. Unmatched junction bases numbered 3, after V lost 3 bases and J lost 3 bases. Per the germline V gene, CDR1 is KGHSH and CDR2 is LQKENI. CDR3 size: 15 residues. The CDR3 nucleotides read TGTGCCAGCTCACCCGGACTAGCGGGGTTCTACGAGCAGTACTTC. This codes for CASSPGLAGFYEQYF.

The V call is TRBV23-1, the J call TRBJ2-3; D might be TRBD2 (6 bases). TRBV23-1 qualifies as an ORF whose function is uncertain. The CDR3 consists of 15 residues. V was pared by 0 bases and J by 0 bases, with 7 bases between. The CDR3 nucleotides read TGCGCCAGCAGTCAATCGGCGGGGAGCACAGATACGCAGTATTTT. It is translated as CASSQSAGSTDTQYF.

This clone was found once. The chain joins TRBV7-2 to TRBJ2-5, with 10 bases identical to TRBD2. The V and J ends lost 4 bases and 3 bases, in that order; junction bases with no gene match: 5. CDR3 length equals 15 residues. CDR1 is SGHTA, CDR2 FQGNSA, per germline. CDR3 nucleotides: TGTGCCAGCAGCTACATAGCGGGGGGCGAAGAGACCCAGTACTTC. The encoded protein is CASSYIAGGEETQYF.

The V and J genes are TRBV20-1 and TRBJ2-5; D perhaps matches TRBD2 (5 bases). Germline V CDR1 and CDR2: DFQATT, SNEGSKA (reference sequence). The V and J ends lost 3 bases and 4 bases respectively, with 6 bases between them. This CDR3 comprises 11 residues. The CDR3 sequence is CSASGVETQYF. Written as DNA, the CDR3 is TGCAGTGCTAGCGGGGTAGAGACCCAGTACTTC.

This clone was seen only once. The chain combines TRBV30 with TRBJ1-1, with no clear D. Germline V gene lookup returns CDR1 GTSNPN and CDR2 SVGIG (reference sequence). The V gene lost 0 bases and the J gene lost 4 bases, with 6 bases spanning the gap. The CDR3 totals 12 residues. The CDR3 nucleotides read TGTGCCTGGAGTGTAGAGGGCACTGAAGCTTTCTTT. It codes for CAWSVEGTEAFF.

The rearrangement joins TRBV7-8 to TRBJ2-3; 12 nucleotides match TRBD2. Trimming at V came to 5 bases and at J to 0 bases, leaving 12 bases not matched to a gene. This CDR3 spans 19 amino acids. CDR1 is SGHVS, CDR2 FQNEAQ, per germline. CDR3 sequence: CASSPETSGGGISTDTQYF. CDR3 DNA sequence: TGTGCCAGCAGCCCAGAGACTAGCGGGGGAGGGATTAGCACAGATACGCAGTATTTT.

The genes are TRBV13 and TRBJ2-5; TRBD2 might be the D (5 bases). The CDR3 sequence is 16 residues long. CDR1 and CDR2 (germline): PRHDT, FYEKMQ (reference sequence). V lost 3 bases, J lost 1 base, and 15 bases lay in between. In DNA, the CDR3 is TGTGCCAGCAGCTTCTCTGCGGGCCGCCCCCAAGAGACCCAGTACTTC. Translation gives CASSFSAGRPQETQYF.

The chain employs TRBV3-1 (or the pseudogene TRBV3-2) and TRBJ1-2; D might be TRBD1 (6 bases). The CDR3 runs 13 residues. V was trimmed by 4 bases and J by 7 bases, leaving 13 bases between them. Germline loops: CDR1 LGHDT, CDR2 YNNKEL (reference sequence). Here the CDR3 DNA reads TGTGCCAGCAGCCGGACAGTACCCTTTGGCTACACCTTC. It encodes CASSRTVPFGYTF.

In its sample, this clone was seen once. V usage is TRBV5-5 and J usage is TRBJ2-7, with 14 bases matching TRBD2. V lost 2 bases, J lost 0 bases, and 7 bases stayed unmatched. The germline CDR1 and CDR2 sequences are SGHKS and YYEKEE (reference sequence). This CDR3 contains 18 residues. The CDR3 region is CASSFSGTSGGSSYEQYF. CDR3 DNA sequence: TGTGCCAGCAGCTTTTCCGGGACTAGCGGGGGATCCTCCTACGAGCAGTACTTC. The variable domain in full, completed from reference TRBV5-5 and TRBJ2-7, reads DAGVTQSPTHLIKTRGQQVTLRCSPISGHKSVSWYQQVLGQGPQFIFQYYEKEERGRGNFPDRFSARQFPNYSSELNVNALLLGDSALYLCASSFSGTSGGSSYEQYFGPGTRLTVT.

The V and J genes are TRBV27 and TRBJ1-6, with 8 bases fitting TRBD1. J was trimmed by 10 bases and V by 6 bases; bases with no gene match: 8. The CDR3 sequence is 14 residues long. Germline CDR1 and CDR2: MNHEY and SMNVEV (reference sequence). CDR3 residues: CASSRGQGGSPLHF. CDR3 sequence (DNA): TGTGCCAGCAGCCGAGGACAGGGAGGGTCACCCCTCCACTTT.

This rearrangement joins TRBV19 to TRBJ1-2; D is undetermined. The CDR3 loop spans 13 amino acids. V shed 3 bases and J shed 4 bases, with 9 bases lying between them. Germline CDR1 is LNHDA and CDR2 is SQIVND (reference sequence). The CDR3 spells CASSMVSVYGYTF. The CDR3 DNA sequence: TGTGCCAGTAGTATGGTGAGCGTCTATGGCTACACCTTC. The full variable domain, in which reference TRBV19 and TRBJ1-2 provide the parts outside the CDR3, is DGGITQSPKYLFRKEGQNVTLSCEQNLNHDAMYWYRQDPGQGLRLIYYSQIVNDFQKGDIAEGYSVSREKKESFPLTVTSAQKNPTAFYLCASSMVSVYGYTFGSGTRLTVV.

CDR3 amino acids: CASSQDTRSGNTIYF. The CDR3 DNA reads as TGTGCCAGCAGCCAGGACACCCGCTCTGGAAACACCATATATTTT. The chain combines TRBV5-4 with TRBJ1-3; D possibly corresponds to TRBD1 (5 bases). The germline V and J ends were trimmed by 4 bases and 0 bases, with 11 bases remaining between them. The CDR3 is 15 residues long. The germline gives CDR1 SGHNT, CDR2 YYREEE (reference sequence).

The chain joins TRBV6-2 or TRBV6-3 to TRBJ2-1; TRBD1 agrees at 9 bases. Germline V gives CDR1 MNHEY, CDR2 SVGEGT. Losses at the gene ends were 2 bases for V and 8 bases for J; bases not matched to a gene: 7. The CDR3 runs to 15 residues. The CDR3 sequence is CASSYQGQGFDEQFF. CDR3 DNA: TGTGCCAGCAGTTACCAGGGACAGGGTTTTGATGAGCAGTTCTTC.

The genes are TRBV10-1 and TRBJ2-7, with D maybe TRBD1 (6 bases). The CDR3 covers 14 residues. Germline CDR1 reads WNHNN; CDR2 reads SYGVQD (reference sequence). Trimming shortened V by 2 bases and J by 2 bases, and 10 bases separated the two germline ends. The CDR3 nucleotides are TGCGCCAGCAGTGAGGACAGGCCCCCCTACGAGCAGTACTTC. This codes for CASSEDRPPYEQYF.

The DNA of the CDR3 is TGCGCCAGCAGTTTCGATGGATGGCAGGGGGGTTACGAGCAGTACTTC. This translates into CASSFDGWQGGYEQYF. The chain couples TRBV4-1 to TRBJ2-7; possibly TRBD1 for D (7 bases). The CDR3 runs 16 residues. Trimming removed 6 bases at V and 4 bases at J, with 22 bases between. Germline CDR1 reads MGHRA; CDR2 reads YSYEKL.